The present T cell receptor (beta chain) was sequenced within a study of T cell clusters in autoimmune cytopenias. Overall study results and limits: A dominant lymphoma-associated repertoire apparently masked the cluster-lack signature in secondary cytopenia versus chronic lymphocytic leukemia.

The CDR3 covers 13 residues. Germline lookup yields CDR1 SGHNT and CDR2 YYREEE (reference sequence). A note on this clonotype: Its specificity is not known.

One tube held mixed TRB-A and TRB-B primer pools for touch-down PCR. Reanalyzing the multiplex PCR reads, TCRdb keeps one entry per CDR3 protein, without DNA. The sample is made up of around 6,300 distinct CDR3 sequences, and the top ten hold roughly a fifth of it. Each sample's input was around 250 ng genomic DNA, some 34,000 genome equivalents. Another study also made use of these data, one on T cell repertoires in aging, cancer and after chemotherapy.

The sample consisted of peripheral blood. The V gene is TRBV5-4, the J gene TRBJ1-2. The clonotype comes from a human donor in good health. Here the CDR3 reads CASSATANYGYTF.